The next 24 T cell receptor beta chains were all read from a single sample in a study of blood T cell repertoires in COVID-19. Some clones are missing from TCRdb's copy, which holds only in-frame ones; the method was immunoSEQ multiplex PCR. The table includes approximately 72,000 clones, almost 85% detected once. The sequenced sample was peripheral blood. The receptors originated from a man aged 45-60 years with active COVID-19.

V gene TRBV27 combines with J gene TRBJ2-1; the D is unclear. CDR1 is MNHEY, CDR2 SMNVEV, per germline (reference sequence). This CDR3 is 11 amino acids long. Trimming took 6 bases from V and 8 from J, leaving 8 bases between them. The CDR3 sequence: CASRRNYEQFF. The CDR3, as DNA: TGTGCCAGCAGGAGAAATTATGAGCAGTTCTTC.

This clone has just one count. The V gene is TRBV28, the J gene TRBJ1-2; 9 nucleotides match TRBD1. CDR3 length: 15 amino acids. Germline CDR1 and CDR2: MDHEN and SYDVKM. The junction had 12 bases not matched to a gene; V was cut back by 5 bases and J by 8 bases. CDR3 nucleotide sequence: TGTGCCAGCAGTCTAACAGCGGGACAGGGTGGCGGCTACACCTTC. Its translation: CASSLTAGQGGGYTF.

This CDR3 reads CSTWTGGDEQFF. In nucleotides, the CDR3 is TGCAGCACCTGGACGGGGGGCGATGAGCAGTTCTTC. The gene calls are TRBV29-1 and TRBJ2-1, with D perhaps matching TRBD2 (7 bases). This CDR3 contains 12 residues. Germline V gene lookup returns CDR1 SQVTM and CDR2 ANQGSEA. Trimming stripped 8 bases from V and 8 bases from J, with 16 bases between.

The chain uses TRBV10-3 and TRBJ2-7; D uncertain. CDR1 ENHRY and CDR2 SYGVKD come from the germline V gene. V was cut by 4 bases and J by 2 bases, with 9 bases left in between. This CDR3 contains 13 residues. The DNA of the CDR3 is TGTGCCATCAGTGGTGTGTCTACCTACGAGCAGTACTTC. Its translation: CAISGVSTYEQYF.

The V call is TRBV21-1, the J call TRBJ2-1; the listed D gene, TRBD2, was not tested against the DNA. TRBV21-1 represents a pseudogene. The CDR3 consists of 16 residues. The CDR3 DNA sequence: TGTGCCAGCAGCCTTATAGCGGGAGGTGCCTACAATGAGCAGTTCTTC. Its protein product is CASSLIAGGAYNEQFF.

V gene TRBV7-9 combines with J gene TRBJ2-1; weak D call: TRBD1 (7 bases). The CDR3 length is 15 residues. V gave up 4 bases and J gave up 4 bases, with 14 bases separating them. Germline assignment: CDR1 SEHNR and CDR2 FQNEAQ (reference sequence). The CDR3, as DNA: TGTGCCAGCAGCTCCTCCAGGGGGAGGTACAATGAGCAGTTCTTC. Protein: CASSSSRGRYNEQFF.

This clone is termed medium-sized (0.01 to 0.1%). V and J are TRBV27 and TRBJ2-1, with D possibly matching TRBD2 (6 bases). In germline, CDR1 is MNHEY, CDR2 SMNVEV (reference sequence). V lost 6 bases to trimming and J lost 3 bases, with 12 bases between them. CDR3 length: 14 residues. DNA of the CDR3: TGTGCCAGCAGCCCGATGGGGGGCTACAATGAGCAGTTCTTC. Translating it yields CASSPMGGYNEQFF.

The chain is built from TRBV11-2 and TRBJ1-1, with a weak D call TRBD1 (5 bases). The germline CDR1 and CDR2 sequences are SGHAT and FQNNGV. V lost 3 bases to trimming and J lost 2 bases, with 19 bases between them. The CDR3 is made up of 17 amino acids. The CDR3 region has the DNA TGTGCCAGCAGCTTCCGCGGTATGGGGCTGATAAACACTGAAGCTTTCTTT. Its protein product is CASSFRGMGLINTEAFF.

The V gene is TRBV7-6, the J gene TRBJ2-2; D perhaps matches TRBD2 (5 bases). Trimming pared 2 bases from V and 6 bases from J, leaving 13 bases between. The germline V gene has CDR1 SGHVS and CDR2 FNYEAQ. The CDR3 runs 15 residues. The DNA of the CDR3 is TGTGCCAGCAGCTTATCCCCAGGCGGGCCCGGGGAGCTGTTTTTT. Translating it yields CASSLSPGGPGELFF.

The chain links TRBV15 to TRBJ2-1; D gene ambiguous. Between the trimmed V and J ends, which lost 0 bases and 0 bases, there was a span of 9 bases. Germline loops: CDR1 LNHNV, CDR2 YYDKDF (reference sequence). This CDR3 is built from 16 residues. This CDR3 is CATSRDLISSYNEQFF. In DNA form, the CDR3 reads TGTGCCACCAGCAGAGACTTAATTAGCTCCTACAATGAGCAGTTCTTC.

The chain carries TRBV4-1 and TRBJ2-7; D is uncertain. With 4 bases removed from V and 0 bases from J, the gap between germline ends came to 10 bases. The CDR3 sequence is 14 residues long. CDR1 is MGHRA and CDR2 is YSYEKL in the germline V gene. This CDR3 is CASSLGESSYEQYF. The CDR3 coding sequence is TGCGCCAGCAGCCTAGGAGAATCCTCCTACGAGCAGTACTTC.

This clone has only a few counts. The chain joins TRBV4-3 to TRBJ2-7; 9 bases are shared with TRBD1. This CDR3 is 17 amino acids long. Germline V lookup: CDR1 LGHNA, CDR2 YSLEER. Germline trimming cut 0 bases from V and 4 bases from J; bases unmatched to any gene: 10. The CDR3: CASSQDSVGTGSYEQYF. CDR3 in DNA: TGCGCCAGCAGCCAAGACAGCGTTGGGACAGGGTCTTACGAGCAGTACTTC.

The CDR3 nucleotides read TGTGCCAGCAGCGTGGACAGGTTCAATCAGCCCCAGCATTTT. Amino acids: CASSVDRFNQPQHF. The rearrangement joins TRBV7-9 to TRBJ1-5, with 7 positions matching TRBD1. V lost 5 bases to trimming and J lost 3 bases; unmatched junction nucleotides: 4. The CDR3 runs to 14 residues. Germline assignment: CDR1 SEHNR and CDR2 FQNEAQ (reference sequence).

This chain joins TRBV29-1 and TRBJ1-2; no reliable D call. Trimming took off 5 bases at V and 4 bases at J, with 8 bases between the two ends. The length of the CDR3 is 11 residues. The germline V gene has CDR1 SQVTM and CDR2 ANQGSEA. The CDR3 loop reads CSVSTVYGYTF. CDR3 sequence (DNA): TGCAGCGTTTCTACAGTCTATGGCTACACCTTC.

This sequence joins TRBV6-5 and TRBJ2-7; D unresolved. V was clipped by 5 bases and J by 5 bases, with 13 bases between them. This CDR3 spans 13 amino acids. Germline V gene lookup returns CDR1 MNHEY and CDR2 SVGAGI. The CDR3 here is CASSPPGFNEQYF. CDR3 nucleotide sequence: TGTGCCAGCAGTCCACCCGGGTTCAACGAGCAGTACTTC.

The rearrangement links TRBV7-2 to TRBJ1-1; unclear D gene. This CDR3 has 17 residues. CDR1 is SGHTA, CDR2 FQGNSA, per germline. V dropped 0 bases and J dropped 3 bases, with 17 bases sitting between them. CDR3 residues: CASSLAVRRIPDTEAFF. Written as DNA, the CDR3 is TGTGCCAGCAGCTTAGCGGTACGGAGGATCCCGGACACTGAAGCTTTCTTT.

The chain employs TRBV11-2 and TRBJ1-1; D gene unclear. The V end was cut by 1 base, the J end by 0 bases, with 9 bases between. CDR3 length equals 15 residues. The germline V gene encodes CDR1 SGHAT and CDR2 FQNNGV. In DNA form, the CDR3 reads TGTGCCAGCAGCTTAGTTGGCAGATTGAACACTGAAGCTTTCTTT. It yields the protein CASSLVGRLNTEAFF.

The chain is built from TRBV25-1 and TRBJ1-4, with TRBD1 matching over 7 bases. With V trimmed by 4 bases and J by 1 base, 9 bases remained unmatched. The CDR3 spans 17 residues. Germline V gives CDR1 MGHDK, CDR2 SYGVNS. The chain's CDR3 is CASSAASTGETNEKLFF. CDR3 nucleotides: TGTGCCAGCAGTGCGGCCTCAACAGGGGAAACTAATGAAAAACTGTTTTTT.

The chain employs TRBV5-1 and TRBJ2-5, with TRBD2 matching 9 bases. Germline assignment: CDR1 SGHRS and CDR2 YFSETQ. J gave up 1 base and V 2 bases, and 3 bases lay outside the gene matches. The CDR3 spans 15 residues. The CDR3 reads CASSFGGRAQETQYF. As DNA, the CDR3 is TGCGCCAGCAGCTTCGGCGGGAGGGCCCAAGAGACCCAGTACTTC. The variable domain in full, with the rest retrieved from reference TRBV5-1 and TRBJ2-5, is KAGVTQTPRYLIKTRGQQVTLSCSPISGHRSVSWYQQTPGQGLQFLFEYFSETQRNKGNFPGRFSGRQFSNSRSEMNVSTLELGDSALYLCASSFGGRAQETQYFGPGTRLLVL.

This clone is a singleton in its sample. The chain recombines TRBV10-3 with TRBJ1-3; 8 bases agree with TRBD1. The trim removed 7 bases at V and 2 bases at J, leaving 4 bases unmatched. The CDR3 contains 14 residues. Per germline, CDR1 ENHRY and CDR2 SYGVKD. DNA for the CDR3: TGTGCCATCACAGGGGGCGGCCCTGGAAACACCATATATTTT. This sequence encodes CAITGGGPGNTIYF.

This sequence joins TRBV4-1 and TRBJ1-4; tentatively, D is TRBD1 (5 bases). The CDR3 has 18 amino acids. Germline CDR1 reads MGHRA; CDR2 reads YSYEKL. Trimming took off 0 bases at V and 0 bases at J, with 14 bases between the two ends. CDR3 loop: CASSQDLQGAATNEKLFF. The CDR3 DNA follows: TGCGCCAGCAGCCAAGATCTGCAGGGCGCCGCAACTAATGAAAAACTGTTTTTT.

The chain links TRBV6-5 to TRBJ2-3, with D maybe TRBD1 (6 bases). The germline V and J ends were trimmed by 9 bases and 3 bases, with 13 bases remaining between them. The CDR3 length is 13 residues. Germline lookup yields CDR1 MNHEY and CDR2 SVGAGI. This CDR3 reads CASKQGWTDTQYF. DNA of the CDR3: TGTGCCAGTAAGCAGGGGTGGACAGATACGCAGTATTTT.

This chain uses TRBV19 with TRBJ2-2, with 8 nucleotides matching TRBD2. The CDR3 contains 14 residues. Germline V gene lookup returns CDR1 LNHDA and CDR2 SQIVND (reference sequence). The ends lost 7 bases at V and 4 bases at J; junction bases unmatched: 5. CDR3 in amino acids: CASTSGPFTGELFF. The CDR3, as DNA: TGTGCCAGTACTAGCGGGCCGTTCACCGGGGAGCTGTTTTTT.

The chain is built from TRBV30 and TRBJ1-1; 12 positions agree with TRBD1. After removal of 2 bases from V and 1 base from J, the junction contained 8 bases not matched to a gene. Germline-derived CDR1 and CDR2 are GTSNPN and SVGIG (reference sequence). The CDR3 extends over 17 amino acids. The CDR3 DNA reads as TGTGCCTGGAGTCCTACCGGGACAGGGGGCTGGAACACTGAAGCTTTCTTT. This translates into CAWSPTGTGGWNTEAFF.